The entry below describes one T cell receptor (beta chain). What it binds is not known. This sample is drawn from a study of STAT5B mutations in CD4+ large granular lymphocyte leukemia. Study conclusions and caveats: No patients shared main leukemic clonotypes, though about 26% appeared at low frequency elsewhere.

Germline values: CDR1 GTSNPN, CDR2 SVGIG (reference sequence). The V and J ends lost 3 bases and 9 bases respectively, with 12 bases between them. The CDR3 consists of 12 residues. Study processing details: A productive frequency of 2.59 x 10-5 was the lowest detectable. Only in-frame clones appear in the TCRdb table, and some are missing; sequencing was by immunoSEQ multiplex PCR. V, J and clone size were drawn from that table, and D and trimming were deduced from the DNA. The sample yields about 40,000 clones, around 85% seen once. The chain links TRBV30 to TRBJ1-5, with D unclear. Sequencing input: CD4+ T cells from blood buffy coats. This clonotype originated in a human donor in good health. CDR3 sequence: CAWRTGRGPQHF. The CDR3 nucleotides are TGTGCCTGGAGGACGGGCCGGGGGCCCCAGCATTTT.